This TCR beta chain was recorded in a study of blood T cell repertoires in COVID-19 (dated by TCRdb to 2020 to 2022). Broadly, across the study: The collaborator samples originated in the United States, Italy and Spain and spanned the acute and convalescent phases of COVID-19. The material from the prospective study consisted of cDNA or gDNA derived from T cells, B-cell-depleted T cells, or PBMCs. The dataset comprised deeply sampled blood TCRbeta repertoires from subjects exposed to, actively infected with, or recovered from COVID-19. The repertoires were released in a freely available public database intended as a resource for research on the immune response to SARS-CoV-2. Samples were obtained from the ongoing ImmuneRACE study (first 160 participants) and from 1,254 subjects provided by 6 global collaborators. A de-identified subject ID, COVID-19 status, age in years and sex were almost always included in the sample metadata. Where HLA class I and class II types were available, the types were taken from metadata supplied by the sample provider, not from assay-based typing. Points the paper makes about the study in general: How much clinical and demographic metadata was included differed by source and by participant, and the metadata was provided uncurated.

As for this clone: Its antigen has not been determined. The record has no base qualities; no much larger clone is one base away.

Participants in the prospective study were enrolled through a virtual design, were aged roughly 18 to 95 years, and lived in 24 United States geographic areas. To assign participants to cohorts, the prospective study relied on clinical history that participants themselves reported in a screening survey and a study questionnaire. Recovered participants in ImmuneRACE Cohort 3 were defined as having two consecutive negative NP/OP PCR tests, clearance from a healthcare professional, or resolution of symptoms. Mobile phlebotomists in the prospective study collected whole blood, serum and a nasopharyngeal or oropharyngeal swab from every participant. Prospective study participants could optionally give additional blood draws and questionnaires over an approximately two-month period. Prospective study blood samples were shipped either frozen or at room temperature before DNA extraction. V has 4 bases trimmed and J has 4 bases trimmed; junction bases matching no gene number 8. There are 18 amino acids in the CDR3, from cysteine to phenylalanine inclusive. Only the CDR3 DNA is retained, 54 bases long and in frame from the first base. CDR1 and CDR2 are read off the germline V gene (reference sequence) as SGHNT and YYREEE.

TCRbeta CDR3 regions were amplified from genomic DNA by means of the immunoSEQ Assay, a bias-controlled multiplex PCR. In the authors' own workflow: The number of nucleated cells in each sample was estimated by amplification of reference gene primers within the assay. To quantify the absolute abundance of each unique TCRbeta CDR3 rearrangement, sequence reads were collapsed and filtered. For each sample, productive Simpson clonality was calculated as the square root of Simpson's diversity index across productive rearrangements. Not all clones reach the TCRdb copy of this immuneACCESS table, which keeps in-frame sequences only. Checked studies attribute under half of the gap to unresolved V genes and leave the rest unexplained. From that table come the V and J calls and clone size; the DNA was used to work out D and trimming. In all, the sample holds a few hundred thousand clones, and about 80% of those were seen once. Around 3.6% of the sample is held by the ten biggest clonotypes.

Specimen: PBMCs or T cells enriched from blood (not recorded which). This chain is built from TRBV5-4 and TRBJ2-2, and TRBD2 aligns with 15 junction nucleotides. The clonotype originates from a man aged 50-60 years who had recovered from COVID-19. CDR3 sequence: CASSPGLAGGPGTGELFF. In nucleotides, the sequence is TGTGCCAGCAGCCCCGGACTAGCGGGAGGGCCGGGCACCGGGGAGCTGTTTTTT.